This T cell receptor (beta chain) was identified during a study of human CD8 memory T cell subsets. CDR3 length: 16 residues. CDR1 and CDR2 from the germline V gene are SGHTA and FQGNSA. Its frequency marks this clonotype as medium-sized. Its antigen remains unidentified. Researchers made TCR beta libraries via UMI-labeled 5' RACE. TCRdb reprocessed the 5' RACE reads; each CDR3 protein has one entry and no DNA is given. Its clone listing holds 5,000 to 6,000 distinct CDR3 sequences. Enrichment of total CD8+ T cells was achieved using negative magnetic separation. The RNA's source was duplicate vials of approximately 150,000 sorted CD8+ T cells per subset. Study findings and constraints: Only one chain type (the T cell receptor beta chain) was sequenced in this study. Precursor exhausted T cells appeared less diverse than stem-like memory T cells according to Chao1 estimates.

This sequence was found in a human donor in good health. The chain combines TRBV7-2 with TRBJ2-7; without DNA, the TCRdb call of TRBD1 cannot be checked. The sequencing input was CD8+ effector memory T cells (TEM) sorted from PBMCs. The subset: effector memory CD8 T cells, CCR7- CD45RO+ CD95+. The CDR3 protein is CASSPRPKDRDDEQYF.